The source of this TCR beta chain is a study of cytomegalovirus exposure and HLA in healthy donors. PCR was performed using 60 Vbeta and 13 Jbeta primers. Sequenced by immunoSEQ multiplex PCR; TCRdb stores in-frame clones only, minus some. The profile shows 90,000 or so clones, approximately 85% of them singletons. All the people who gave samples were healthy bone marrow donors. There are 14 residues in the CDR3. The V gene lost 0 bases and the J gene lost 1 base, with 7 bases spanning the gap. Looked up from germline, CDR1 is SGHRS and CDR2 is YFSETQ. The TCR comes from a man younger than 45 in good health and CMV-seropositive. Source material: PBMCs. This chain uses TRBV5-1 with TRBJ1-1; weak D call: TRBD1 (5 bases). The CDR3 DNA reads TGCGCCAGCAGCTTGGGCAGGGCGAACACTGAAGCTTTCTTT. Translated: CASSLGRANTEAFF.